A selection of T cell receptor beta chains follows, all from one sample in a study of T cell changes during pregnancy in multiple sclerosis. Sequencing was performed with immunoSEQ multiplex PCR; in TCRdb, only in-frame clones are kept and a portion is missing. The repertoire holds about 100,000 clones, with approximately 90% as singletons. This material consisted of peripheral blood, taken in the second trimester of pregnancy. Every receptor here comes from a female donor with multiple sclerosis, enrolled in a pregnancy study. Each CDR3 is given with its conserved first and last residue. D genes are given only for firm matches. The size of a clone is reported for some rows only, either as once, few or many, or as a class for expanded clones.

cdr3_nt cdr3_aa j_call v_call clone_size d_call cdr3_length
TGTGCCAGCAGATCCGGGTTTGCCAACACTGAAGCTTTCTTT CASRSGFANTEAFF TRBJ1-1 TRBV6-1 . . 14
TGTGCCAGCAGTTGGGACAGGGCTTCACTTAACTATGGCTACACCTTC CASSWDRASLNYGYTF TRBJ1-2 TRBV6-6 . TRBD1 16
TGTGCCACCCGGGTGGAAACAGGGAACTCCTACGAGCAGTACTTC CATRVETGNSYEQYF TRBJ2-7 TRBV6-4 . . 15
TGTGCCAGCAGCTTAAACCGTGAGCGGGGGGAAGAAGAGACCCAGTACTTC CASSLNRERGEEETQYF TRBJ2-5 TRBV7-3 . TRBD2 17
TGTGCCAGCAGCCCCGGGACTAGCGGGATTTACGAGCAGTACTTC CASSPGTSGIYEQYF TRBJ2-7 TRBV6-1 . TRBD2 15
TGTGCCATCAGTGACAGCGGGGGACAAGAGACCCAGTACTTC CAISDSGGQETQYF TRBJ2-5 TRBV10-3 . TRBD2 14
TGTGCCAGCAGGGGCGGGGGAGTGAATGAGCAGTTCTTC CASRGGGVNEQFF TRBJ2-1 TRBV7-6 once TRBD2 13
TGCGCCAGCAGCTTGCGGGGGAGCTCGAACACTGAAGCTTTCTTT CASSLRGSSNTEAFF TRBJ1-1 TRBV5-1 . . 15
TGTGCCAGCATGTTCGGCCCCGGAGGTACAGATACGCAGTATTTT CASMFGPGGTDTQYF TRBJ2-3 TRBV16 . . 15
TGTGCCTGGAATCCGGGGAGGGGGGAGGAAAAACTGTTTTTT CAWNPGRGEEKLFF TRBJ1-4 TRBV30 . . 14
TGTGCCAGCAGCGCCCCGGGACACCCCAATCAGCCCCAGCATTTT CASSAPGHPNQPQHF TRBJ1-5 TRBV9 . . 15
TGTGCCACCAGCGCACTACAGCGAGGGCAAGAGACCCAGTACTTC CATSALQRGQETQYF TRBJ2-5 TRBV15 . . 15
TGTGCCATCAGTGCCCGGGACAGGGGGCGCGTCGGCGGGGAGCTGTTTTTT CAISARDRGRVGGELFF TRBJ2-2 TRBV10-3 . TRBD1 17
TGTGCCAGCAGCGTAGATCGCCAGTACACCGGGGAGCTGTTTTTT CASSVDRQYTGELFF TRBJ2-2 TRBV9 . . 15
TGTGCCAGCAGCTCTAGCGGGAGTTCCTACGAGCAGTACTTC CASSSSGSSYEQYF TRBJ2-7 TRBV13 . TRBD2 14
TGTGCCAGCTCGTTGGACAGGTCCTACAATGAGCAGTTCTTC CASSLDRSYNEQFF TRBJ2-1 TRBV18 . TRBD1 14
TGCAGCGTTCGGGAGGGGGACTATGGCTACACCTTC CSVREGDYGYTF TRBJ1-2 TRBV29-1 . . 12
TGTGCCAGCCGGGGGGGAGGAGGAGGCAAGACCCAGTACTTC CASRGGGGGKTQYF TRBJ2-5 TRBV7-6 . TRBD2 14
TGTGCCAGCGTGGCACTAGCGGGAGGCCAACCTTATCACAATGAGCAGTTCTTC CASVALAGGQPYHNEQFF TRBJ2-1 TRBV2 . TRBD2 18
TGTGCCAGCAGTAGGACACCAACTGGAGATCAGCCCCAGCATTTT CASSRTPTGDQPQHF TRBJ1-5 TRBV6-5 . . 15
TGTGCCAGCGGAACCTACCGGGACAGGGGAATCACAGATACGCAGTATTTT CASGTYRDRGITDTQYF TRBJ2-3 TRBV28 . TRBD1 17
TGTGCCAGCAGTTATGGGCTCGGACAGGGGATATCTGAAGCTTTCTTT CASSYGLGQGISEAFF TRBJ1-1 TRBV6-5 . TRBD1 16
TGTGCCAGCAGTTACGGGGGCAGGGAGACTGAAGCTTTCTTT CASSYGGRETEAFF TRBJ1-1 TRBV6-5 . . 14
TGCGCCAGCAGCTTGGGAGGGCAAGGGGAAAAACTGTTTTTT CASSLGGQGEKLFF TRBJ1-4 TRBV5-1 . . 14
TGTGCCAGCCTCGACGGAGCAACTAATGAAAAACTGTTTTTT CASLDGATNEKLFF TRBJ1-4 TRBV6-6 . . 14
TGTGCCAGCTCACCCGGCCAGAGGGGACTGAACACCATATATTTT CASSPGQRGLNTIYF TRBJ1-3 TRBV18 . . 15
TGTGCCAGCTCACCAACGGGAAGGGACACTGAAGCTTTCTTT CASSPTGRDTEAFF TRBJ1-1 TRBV18 . . 14
TGTGCCATCAGTGAGTCGCCAGGGCCCCCCATATATTTT CAISESPGPPIYF TRBJ1-3 TRBV10-3 . . 13
TGTGCCAGCAGCTTAGGGGGGGGGCAGTATGAGCAGTTCTTC CASSLGGGQYEQFF TRBJ2-1 TRBV7-2 . . 14
TGTGCCACCAGCGGTCTAGCCGTCTCCTACAATGAGCAGTTCTTC CATSGLAVSYNEQFF TRBJ2-1 TRBV15 . . 15
TGTGCCAGCACCACCGGGACTAGCTCCTACGAGCAGTACTTC CASTTGTSSYEQYF TRBJ2-7 TRBV6-1 . TRBD2 14
TGTGCCGTACAGGGGTGGGGAAACACCATATATTTT CAVQGWGNTIYF TRBJ1-3 TRBV6-5 . TRBD1 12
TGTGCCAGCAGTTTTAGGACAGGGGCCAGACTGCAGTACTTC CASSFRTGARLQYF TRBJ2-7 TRBV27 . TRBD1 14
TGTGCCAGCAGCCCTGTCCCCTACGAGCAGTACTTC CASSPVPYEQYF TRBJ2-7 TRBV11-2 . . 12
TGTGCCAGCTCACCCGGACTATACGAGCAGTACTTC CASSPGLYEQYF TRBJ2-7 TRBV18 . . 12
TGTGCCAGCAGTCCTTCTAGCGTGCCTAGCACAGATACGCAGTATTTT CASSPSSVPSTDTQYF TRBJ2-3 TRBV27 once . 16
TGTGCCAGCAGCCACGACAGGGCCGAGCAGTACTTC CASSHDRAEQYF TRBJ2-7 TRBV28 . TRBD1 12
TGTGCCAGCAGCTTAAGAGTTTTCATGAACACTGAAGCTTTCTTT CASSLRVFMNTEAFF TRBJ1-1 TRBV7-3 . . 15
TGTGCCAGCAGCCGTCGACAGAACACTGAAGCTTTCTTT CASSRRQNTEAFF TRBJ1-1 TRBV5-4 . . 13
TGTGCCAGCAGCTTGGTTGTGTTGCGGCAGCCCTCCACAGATACGCAGTATTTT CASSLVVLRQPSTDTQYF TRBJ2-3 TRBV5-4 . . 18
TGTGCCAGCTCACCAGAAGGGGGCCGCTGGGGGGAAACTGAAGCTTTCTTT CASSPEGGRWGETEAFF TRBJ1-1 TRBV18 . TRBD1 17
TGTGCCATCAGTGAGGGACTAGCGTCCTACAATGAGCAGTTCTTC CAISEGLASYNEQFF TRBJ2-1 TRBV10-3 . TRBD2 15
TGTGCCAGTCGGAAAGGGACTAGCGGCTACAATGAGCAGTTCTTC CASRKGTSGYNEQFF TRBJ2-1 TRBV14 . TRBD2 15
TGTGCCAGCAGCTTCGGCCTCGGCGAGGTCGGGGAGCTGTTTTTT CASSFGLGEVGELFF TRBJ2-2 TRBV5-4 . . 15
TGTGCCAGTAGGGGACAGGGGGGAGGTCAGCCCCAGCATTTT CASRGQGGGQPQHF TRBJ1-5 TRBV19 . TRBD1 14
TGTGCCAGCAGGACCGGACAGGGGAAGATCACAGATACGCAGTATTTT CASRTGQGKITDTQYF TRBJ2-3 TRBV28 . TRBD1 16
TGTGCCAGCAGTATATACCGACAGGGGTACACCATATATTTT CASSIYRQGYTIYF TRBJ1-3 TRBV28 . TRBD1 14
TGTGCCAGCAGCTTGGGGGCCCGACAGGGATTCTTTGGCTACACCTTC CASSLGARQGFFGYTF TRBJ1-2 TRBV5-8 once TRBD1 16
TGTGCCAGCAGTTACCTCCTAGCGGGAGGGAACGAGCAGTACTTC CASSYLLAGGNEQYF TRBJ2-7 TRBV6-5 . TRBD2 15